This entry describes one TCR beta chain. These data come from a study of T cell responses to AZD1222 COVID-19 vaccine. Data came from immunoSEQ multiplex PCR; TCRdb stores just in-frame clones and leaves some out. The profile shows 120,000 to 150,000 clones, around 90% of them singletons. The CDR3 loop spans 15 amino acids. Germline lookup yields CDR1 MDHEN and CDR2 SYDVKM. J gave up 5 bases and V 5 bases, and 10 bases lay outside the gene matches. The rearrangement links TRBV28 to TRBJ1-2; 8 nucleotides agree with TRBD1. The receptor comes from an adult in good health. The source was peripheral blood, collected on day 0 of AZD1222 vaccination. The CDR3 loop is CASSLPGQEGYGYTF. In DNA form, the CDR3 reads TGTGCCAGCAGTCTTCCGGGACAGGAGGGATATGGCTACACCTTC.